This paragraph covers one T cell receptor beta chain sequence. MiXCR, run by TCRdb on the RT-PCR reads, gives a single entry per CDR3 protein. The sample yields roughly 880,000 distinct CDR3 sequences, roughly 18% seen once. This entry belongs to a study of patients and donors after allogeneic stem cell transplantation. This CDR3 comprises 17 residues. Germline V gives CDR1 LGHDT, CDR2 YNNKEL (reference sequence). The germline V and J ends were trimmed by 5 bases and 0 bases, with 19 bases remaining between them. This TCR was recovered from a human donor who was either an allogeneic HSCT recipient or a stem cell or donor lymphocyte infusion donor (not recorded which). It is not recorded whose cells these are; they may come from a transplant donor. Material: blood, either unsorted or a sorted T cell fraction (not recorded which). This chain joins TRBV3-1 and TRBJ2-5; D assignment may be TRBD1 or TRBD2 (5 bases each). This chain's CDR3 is CASSSPTGTSYQETQYF. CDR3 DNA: TGTGCCAGCAGCTCCCCCACCGGGACCTCGTACCAAGAGACCCAGTACTTC.